These 24 T cell receptor beta chains were all obtained from the same sample, sequenced in a study of shared clonotypes between healthy human individuals. Method: immunoSEQ multiplex PCR; TCRdb's copy keeps in-frame clones and lacks some. The sample carries 2 million to 3 million clones, under 95% recorded once. Sequencing input: naive CD4+ T cells from PBMCs. Noted subset: CD45RA+ positively selected. Every receptor here comes from a man between 18 and 35 years old in good health. Some clones in this sample may be carry-over from other donors' samples.

The CDR3 sequence is CASSYQGQAFF. CDR3 coding DNA: TGTGCCAGCAGTTACCAGGGGCAAGCTTTCTTT. The rearrangement joins TRBV6-5 to TRBJ1-1; possible D gene TRBD1, 6 bases. Trimming cost V 2 bases and J 9 bases, with 7 bases left between them. The length of the CDR3 is 11 residues. Germline V lookup: CDR1 MNHEY, CDR2 SVGAGI.

The chain couples TRBV4-3 to TRBJ2-5; D unclear. Germline CDR1 is LGHNA and CDR2 is YSLEER. Trimming took 1 base from V and 2 from J, leaving 11 bases between them. The CDR3 is 15 amino acids. CDR3 protein: CASSQGVERQETQYF. CDR3 sequence (DNA): TGCGCCAGCAGCCAAGGGGTGGAGCGACAAGAGACCCAGTACTTC.

As regards this clone: A junction boundary mismatches the germline segment, possibly from a read error. This chain links TRBV5-4 with TRBJ2-1; a weak D match, TRBD1 (6 bases). The CDR3 is 13 amino acids. CDR1 is SGHNT and CDR2 is YYREEE in the germline V gene (reference sequence). The DNA of the CDR3 is TGTGCCAGCAGTCCTGGGACATTTCTCACCCCTATCTTC. This codes for CASSPGTFLTPIF.

The genes are TRBV29-1 and TRBJ2-3, with no clear D. This CDR3 has 12 amino acids. Germline values: CDR1 SQVTM, CDR2 ANQGSEA. V lost 4 bases, J lost 3 bases, and 8 bases lay in between. Written as DNA, the CDR3 is TGCAGCGTTGTGGGTCAGACAGATACGCAGTATTTT. Its protein product is CSVVGQTDTQYF.

This rearrangement joins TRBV7-6 to TRBJ2-7, with D possibly matching TRBD1 (5 bases). This CDR3 spans 15 amino acids. From germline, CDR1 is SGHVS and CDR2 FNYEAQ. V shed 2 bases and J shed 0 bases, with 11 bases lying between them. The CDR3 protein is CASSLSPGPSYEQYF. In DNA, the CDR3 is TGTGCCAGCAGCTTAAGCCCAGGGCCCTCCTACGAGCAGTACTTC.

This sequence joins TRBV19 and TRBJ2-1; 9 positions match TRBD2. Trimming cost V 5 bases and J 8 bases; bases outside gene matches: 10. CDR1 LNHDA and CDR2 SQIVND come from the germline V gene (reference sequence). The CDR3 length is 15 residues. The CDR3 sequence is CASSVFRGGRDEQFF. The CDR3 coding sequence is TGTGCCAGTAGTGTATTCCGGGGCGGGAGGGATGAGCAGTTCTTC.

The V call is TRBV5-1, the J call TRBJ2-7; D possibly corresponds to TRBD2 (6 bases). Trimming took 2 bases from V and 0 from J, leaving 9 bases between them. The CDR3 runs to 14 residues. The V gene's germline CDR1 is SGHRS and CDR2 YFSETQ. The chain's CDR3 is CASSFIGSSYEQYF. CDR3 coding DNA: TGCGCCAGCAGCTTTATCGGGAGCTCCTACGAGCAGTACTTC.

The genes are TRBV12-5 and TRBJ1-1; D is perhaps TRBD1 (6 bases). Germline-derived CDR1 and CDR2 are LGHNT and FRNRAP. This CDR3 is built from 15 residues. V gave up 1 base and J gave up 4 bases, with 13 bases separating them. The CDR3: CASGLGRGLVTEAFF. The CDR3 DNA is TGTGCTAGTGGTTTGGGCAGGGGCCTAGTCACTGAAGCTTTCTTT.

The V and J genes are TRBV11-2 and TRBJ2-1, with 9 bases identical to TRBD2. J lost 4 bases, V lost 2 bases, and 3 bases had no gene match. The germline V gene encodes CDR1 SGHAT and CDR2 FQNNGV. The length of the CDR3 is 15 residues. The CDR3 loop is CASSLFTSGYNEQFF. The CDR3 nucleotides read TGTGCCAGCAGCTTATTCACTAGCGGGTACAATGAGCAGTTCTTC.

The chain employs TRBV11-2 and TRBJ2-1; 11 bases match TRBD2. Germline values: CDR1 SGHAT, CDR2 FQNNGV. V was pared by 5 bases and J by 8 bases, with 11 bases of the junction left unmatched. The CDR3 is 16 amino acids. For the CDR3, the DNA is TGTGCCAGCAGCCGCCGACTAGCGGGAATGATCCATGAGCAGTTCTTC. Residues: CASSRRLAGMIHEQFF.

V usage is TRBV7-2 and J usage is TRBJ2-2; D unclear. The CDR3 runs 16 residues. Looked up from germline, CDR1 is SGHTA and CDR2 is FQGNSA. With 6 bases removed from V and 2 bases from J, the gap between germline ends came to 16 bases. Written as DNA, the CDR3 is TGTGCCAGCAGAGGCGACACGGTGCAAAACACCGGGGAGCTGTTTTTT. This sequence encodes CASRGDTVQNTGELFF.

Concerning this clone: The same CDR3 can be traced to other DNA sequences in this sample. The chain couples TRBV5-8 to TRBJ2-1; D is ambiguous. The V end lost 2 bases, the J end lost 2 bases, and 11 bases lay between the germline ends. This CDR3 is built from 15 residues. In germline, CDR1 is SGHTS, CDR2 YDEGEE. In nucleotides, the CDR3 is TGTGCCAGCAGCTTTCGAGGCGGAACCTACAATGAGCAGTTCTTC. Protein: CASSFRGGTYNEQFF. Looking up the rest from reference TRBV5-8 and TRBJ2-1 gives the full variable domain: EAGVTQSPTHLIKTRGQQATLRCSPISGHTSVYWYQQALGLGLQFLLWYDEGEERNRGNFPPRFSGRQFPNYSSELNVNALELEDSALYLCASSFRGGTYNEQFFGPGTRLTVL.

This rearrangement joins TRBV27 to TRBJ1-5; the match to TRBD1 covers 7 bases. This CDR3 is built from 18 residues. Germline V gene lookup returns CDR1 MNHEY and CDR2 SMNVEV (reference sequence). V was clipped by 3 bases and J by 3 bases; unmatched bases: 14. CDR3 bases: TGTGCCAGCAGTTTCTCCAATACGTTGGGACAGATCAATCAGCCCCAGCATTTT. Its translation is CASSFSNTLGQINQPQHF.

The V call is TRBV6-6, the J call TRBJ2-7, with TRBD2 identical over 7 bases. Per germline, CDR1 MNHNY and CDR2 SVGAGI (reference sequence). Trimming removed 10 bases from V and 0 bases from J; junction bases left unmatched: 6. The CDR3 covers 13 residues. This CDR3 is CATCGSYSYEQYF. The CDR3 coding sequence is TGTGCCACGTGCGGGAGTTACTCCTACGAGCAGTACTTC.

The V and J genes are TRBV11-3 and TRBJ2-1; D is undetermined. Germline assignment: CDR1 SGHNT and CDR2 YENEEA. The CDR3 has 12 amino acids. With 4 bases removed from V and 7 bases from J, the gap between germline ends came to 8 bases. In nucleotides, the CDR3 is TGTGCCAGCAGCTCGGTAGGGAATGAGCAGTTCTTC. Translating gives CASSSVGNEQFF.

This clone has only one observation. The rearrangement uses TRBV6-6 and TRBJ2-1; tentatively, D is TRBD1 or TRBD2 (5 bases each). The germline V gene has CDR1 MNHNY and CDR2 SVGAGI (reference sequence). The CDR3 consists of 14 residues. The germline V and J ends were trimmed by 4 bases and 4 bases, with 11 bases remaining between them. The DNA for the CDR3 is TGTGCCAGCAGTTGGGACGGACTGTACAATGAGCAGTTCTTC. As protein: CASSWDGLYNEQFF.

V and J are TRBV7-8 and TRBJ1-5; no firm D call. The V end was cut by 2 bases, the J end by 6 bases, with 20 bases between. CDR3 length equals 17 residues. Germline CDR1 and CDR2: SGHVS and FQNEAQ. The CDR3 DNA follows: TGTGCCAGCAGCTTATTTATGTGGACGGACCCATCTCAGCCCCAGCATTTT. Residues: CASSLFMWTDPSQPQHF.

Concerning this clone itself: This sample includes further DNA sequences coding for the same CDR3. The chain carries TRBV7-2 and TRBJ2-1; no firm D call. Trimming cost V 3 bases and J 0 bases, with 6 bases left between them. The CDR3 sequence is 14 residues long. Germline assignment: CDR1 SGHTA and CDR2 FQGNSA. CDR3: CASSFRSSYNEQFF. For the CDR3, the DNA is TGTGCCAGCAGCTTCAGAAGCTCCTACAATGAGCAGTTCTTC.

V gene TRBV7-9 combines with J gene TRBJ2-7; 10 bases fit TRBD2. Per the germline V gene, CDR1 is SEHNR and CDR2 is FQNEAQ (reference sequence). Trimming took 2 bases from V and 2 from J; bases not matched to a gene: 3. CDR3 length: 15 residues. The CDR3 nucleotides are TGTGCCAGCAGCTTACCAAGCGGGAGGGCCTACGAGCAGTACTTC. Its translation: CASSLPSGRAYEQYF.

V and J are TRBV28 and TRBJ2-7, with a weak D call TRBD1 (6 bases). The CDR3 contains 15 residues. Germline-derived CDR1 and CDR2 are MDHEN and SYDVKM. The ends were cut back, 7 bases at V and 4 bases at J, with 20 bases in the middle. For the CDR3, the DNA is TGTGCCAGCACGGTTCGGGCAGGGGTACGGTACGAGCAGTACTTC. Protein: CASTVRAGVRYEQYF. The full variable domain, rest sourced from reference TRBV28 and TRBJ2-7, is DVKVTQSSRYLVKRTGEKVFLECVQDMDHENMFWYRQDPGLGLRLIYFSYDVKMKEKGDIPEGYSVSREKKERFSLILESASTNQTSMYLCASTVRAGVRYEQYFGPGTRLTVT.

The genes are TRBV7-2 and TRBJ2-1; D perhaps matches TRBD2 (7 bases). Germline loops: CDR1 SGHTA, CDR2 FQGNSA. The CDR3 covers 15 residues. Trimming removed 7 bases at V and 8 bases at J, with 21 bases between. CDR3: CASTLGGARGYEQFF. The CDR3 region has the DNA TGTGCCAGCACCCTAGGGGGGGCGCGAGGCTATGAGCAGTTCTTC.

The chain employs TRBV6-1 and TRBJ1-1; D call uncertain. CDR3 length equals 13 residues. The germline CDR1 and CDR2 sequences are MNHNS and SASEGT. Trimming left V 6 bases short and J 0 bases short, with 8 bases between. Here the CDR3 reads CASRIGLNTEAFF. CDR3 DNA: TGTGCCAGCAGGATCGGGTTGAACACTGAAGCTTTCTTT.

The V call is TRBV7-2, the J call TRBJ2-3; D gene ambiguous. Germline lookup yields CDR1 SGHTA and CDR2 FQGNSA. The CDR3 has 14 amino acids. Trimming took off 8 bases at V and 2 bases at J, with 14 bases between the two ends. CDR3 sequence reads: CASGPMANTDTQYF. The CDR3 coding sequence is TGTGCCAGCGGACCGATGGCAAACACAGATACGCAGTATTTT.

This clone was picked up a small number of times. This chain connects TRBV2 to TRBJ1-5; D is uncertain. The V end was cut by 1 base, the J end by 10 bases, with 8 bases between. The length of the CDR3 is 12 residues. The germline V gene encodes CDR1 SNHLY and CDR2 FYNNEI. In DNA form, the CDR3 reads TGTGCCAGCAGTGAAGGGTCGGTACCCCAGCATTTT. This gives the protein CASSEGSVPQHF.